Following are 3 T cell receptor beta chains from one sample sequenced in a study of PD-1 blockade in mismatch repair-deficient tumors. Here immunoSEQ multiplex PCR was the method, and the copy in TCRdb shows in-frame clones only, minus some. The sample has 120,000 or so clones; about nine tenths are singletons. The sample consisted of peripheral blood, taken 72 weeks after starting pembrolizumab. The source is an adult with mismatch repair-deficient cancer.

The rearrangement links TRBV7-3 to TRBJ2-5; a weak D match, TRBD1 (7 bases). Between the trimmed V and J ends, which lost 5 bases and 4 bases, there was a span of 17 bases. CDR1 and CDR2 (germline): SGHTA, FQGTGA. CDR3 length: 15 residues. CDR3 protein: CASSTQPGGPETQYF. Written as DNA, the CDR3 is TGTGCCAGCAGCACACAACCAGGGGGGCCAGAGACCCAGTACTTC.

The CDR3 DNA is TGTGCCAGCAGTTCTTTCAGATCCAACACCTACGAGCAGTACTTC. This codes for CASSSFRSNTYEQYF. This chain uses TRBV6-5 with TRBJ2-7, with D unclear. The CDR3 runs to 15 residues. Germline V gene data show CDR1 as MNHEY and CDR2 as SVGAGI. V was shortened by 4 bases and J by 2 bases, with 15 bases between the two germline ends.

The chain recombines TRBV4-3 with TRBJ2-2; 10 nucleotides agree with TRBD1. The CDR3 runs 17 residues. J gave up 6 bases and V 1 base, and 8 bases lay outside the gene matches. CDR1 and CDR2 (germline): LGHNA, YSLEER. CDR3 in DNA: TGCGCCAGCAGCCAAGGGGGGACAGGGGTTTTTCCCGGGGAGCTGTTTTTT. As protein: CASSQGGTGVFPGELFF.